The rows below give T cell receptor beta chains drawn from one sample of a study of post-analysis software for immune sequencing data. TCRdb ran MiXCR on the PCR reads and lists one entry per CDR3 protein. The table shows about 160,000 distinct CDR3 sequences, with around 34% occurring only once. This sample comprised blood, obtained after autologous hematopoietic stem cell transplantation. These receptors all stem from a girl between 5 and 17 years old with multiple sclerosis. Both conserved end residues are part of each CDR3. A D gene is named only where the DNA matches it firmly. Some rows mark clone size as missing; the rest say once, few, many or name a class of expanded clone.

V gene	CDR3 length	J gene	clone size	D gene	CDR3 protein	CDR3 DNA
TRBV27	14	TRBJ1-4	few	.	CASSLSGGYEKLFF	TGTGCCAGCAGTTTATCGGGGGGCTATGAAAAACTGTTTTTT
TRBV6-5	13	TRBJ2-7	.	.	CASSYGNTYEQYF	TGTGCCAGCAGTTACGGAAACACCTACGAGCAGTACTTC
TRBV9	15	TRBJ2-7	.	TRBD1	CASSVAGTGAHEQYF	TGTGCCAGCAGCGTGGCCGGGACAGGGGCCCACGAGCAGTACTTC
TRBV6-2/TRBV6-3	16	TRBJ2-1	.	TRBD2	CASSQATSGKRNEQFF	TGTGCCAGCAGTCAAGCAACTAGCGGGAAACGCAATGAGCAGTTCTTC
TRBV27	12	TRBJ1-1	.	TRBD1	CASRAWTGGAFF	TGTGCCAGCAGGGCGTGGACAGGTGGAGCTTTCTTT
TRBV4-2	16	TRBJ1-2	few	.	CASSQEPQGGDYGYTF	TGTGCCAGCAGCCAAGAGCCCCAGGGAGGAGACTATGGCTACACCTTC
TRBV7-9	14	TRBJ2-7	few	.	CASSPESTSYEQYF	TGTGCCAGCAGCCCTGAGAGTACTTCCTACGAGCAGTACTTC
TRBV12-3/TRBV12-4	14	TRBJ1-2	.	.	CASSHKGEIYGYTF	TGTGCCAGCAGCCATAAGGGAGAGATCTATGGCTACACCTTC
TRBV27	16	TRBJ2-5	few	TRBD1	CASALRSTGAKETQYF	TGTGCCAGCGCTTTACGTTCGACAGGGGCAAAAGAGACCCAGTACTTC
TRBV13	15	TRBJ2-3	few	.	CASSTLGQNTDTQYF	TGTGCCAGCAGCACCCTGGGACAAAACACAGATACGCAGTATTTT
TRBV29-1	13	TRBJ1-2	.	TRBD1	CSVARTGCYGYTF	TGCAGCGTTGCGAGGACAGGATGTTATGGCTACACCTTC
TRBV6-6	16	TRBJ2-1	.	.	CASSYSKLARYHEQFF	TGTGCCAGCAGTTACTCGAAATTAGCGAGGTACCATGAGCAGTTCTTC
TRBV5-1	15	TRBJ2-3	.	.	CASSLGQTSTDTQYF	TGCGCCAGCAGTTTGGGGCAGACAAGCACAGATACGCAGTATTTT
TRBV7-2	17	TRBJ2-4	once	TRBD2	CANSLGWGRADKNIQYF	TGTGCCAACAGCTTAGGTTGGGGGAGGGCCGACAAAAACATTCAGTACTTC
TRBV7-8	14	TRBJ2-5	.	.	CAVEGGRLTETRYF	TGTGCCGTAGAAGGGGGGCGACTGACAGAGACCCGGTACTTC
TRBV4-1	21	TRBJ2-4	.	TRBD2	CASSQDAFSGRAELAKNIQYF	TGCGCCAGCAGCCAAGATGCGTTTAGCGGGAGGGCGGAACTAGCCAAAAACATTCAGTACTTC